Given below is one TCR beta chain in context. Its recognized antigen is unknown. There are no base qualities to consult, and no much larger clone falls within one base. The sample originates from a study of blood T cell repertoires in COVID-19 (dated by TCRdb to 2020 to 2022). A note on the overall study: The collaborator samples originated in the United States, Italy and Spain and spanned the acute and convalescent phases of COVID-19. The prospective study material was composed of cDNA or gDNA derived from T cells, B-cell-depleted T cells, or PBMCs. Deeply sampled blood TCRbeta repertoires from subjects exposed to, actively infected with, or recovered from COVID-19 were included in the dataset. A freely available public database, intended as a resource for researchers studying the immune response to SARS-CoV-2, is where the repertoires were released. Samples were obtained from the ongoing ImmuneRACE study (first 160 participants) and from 1,254 subjects provided by 6 global collaborators. The sample metadata nearly always contained a de-identified subject ID, COVID-19 status, age in years and sex. HLA class I and class II types, where available, came from metadata supplied by the sample provider rather than from assay-based typing.

On the study overall, not on this receptor specifically: The quantity of clinical and demographic metadata differed by source and by participant and was supplied without curation.

CDR1 and CDR2, looked up from the germline V gene (reference sequence), are LGHDT and YNNKEL. Ends trimmed: V by 4 bases, J by 10 bases; bases unmatched to a gene: 8. The CDR3, from cysteine to phenylalanine, totals 15 residues. Here the CDR3 DNA is all that survives: 45 bases in frame from base 1. Each collaborating institution followed its own protocols to collect whole blood in K2EDTA tubes. For TCRbeta analysis, collaborator samples were shipped as frozen whole blood, as isolated PBMCs, or as DNA extracted from either sample type. TCRbeta CDR3 regions were amplified from genomic DNA by means of the immunoSEQ Assay, a bias-controlled multiplex PCR. The paper's data handling went like this. Nucleated cell counts per sample were estimated from amplification of reference gene primers within the assay. To quantify the absolute abundance of each unique TCRbeta CDR3 rearrangement, sequence reads were collapsed and filtered. Productive Simpson clonality was computed per sample as the square root of Simpson's diversity index over productive rearrangements. TCRdb took over this immuneACCESS table, retaining in-frame rearrangements with V and J assigned. Such tables are incomplete; in checked studies, under half of the missing clones stem from an unresolved V gene, and the remainder is unexplained. The DNA gave D and trimming, while V, J and clone size come from that table. For this sample the table gives about 240,000 clones, of which about four fifths were detected only once. The ten largest clones take up over 8% of the sample.

The chain is made from TRBV3-1 (or the pseudogene TRBV3-2) and TRBJ2-1; 12 bases in the junction line up with TRBD2. The sample comprised peripheral blood. The TCR originated in a woman older than 75 with acute or convalescent COVID-19. CDR3 reads: CASSRTSGATKEQFF. The DNA sequence is as follows: TGTGCCAGCAGCCGGACTAGCGGGGCTACCAAGGAGCAGTTCTTC.